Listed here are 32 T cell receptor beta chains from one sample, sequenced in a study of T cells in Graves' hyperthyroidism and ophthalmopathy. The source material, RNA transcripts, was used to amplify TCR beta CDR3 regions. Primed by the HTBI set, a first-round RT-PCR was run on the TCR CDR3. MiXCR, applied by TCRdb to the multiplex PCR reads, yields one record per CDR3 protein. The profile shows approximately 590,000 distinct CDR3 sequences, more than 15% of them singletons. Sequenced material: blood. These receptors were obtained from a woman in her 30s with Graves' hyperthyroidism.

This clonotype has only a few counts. CDR3 protein: CSASRARGRTSGRAVEQYF. The CDR3, as DNA: TGCAGTGCTAGCCGGGCAAGGGGGCGCACTAGCGGGAGGGCTGTGGAGCAGTACTTC. The chain couples TRBV20-1 to TRBJ2-7; 13 bases fit TRBD2. The J segment lost 7 bases and the V segment lost 3 bases, leaving 21 bases of the junction unmatched. From germline, CDR1 is DFQATT and CDR2 SNEGSKA (reference sequence). This CDR3 region has 19 residues.

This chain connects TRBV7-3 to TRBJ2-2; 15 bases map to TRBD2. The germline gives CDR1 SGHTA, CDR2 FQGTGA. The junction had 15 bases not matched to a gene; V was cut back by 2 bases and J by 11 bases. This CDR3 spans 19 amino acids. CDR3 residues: CASSLSGGLAGGSPQELFF. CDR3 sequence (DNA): TGTGCCAGCAGCTTATCCGGTGGACTAGCGGGAGGGTCCCCCCAAGAGCTGTTTTTT. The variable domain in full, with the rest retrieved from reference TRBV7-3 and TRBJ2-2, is GAGVSQTPSNKVTEKGKYVELRCDPISGHTALYWYRQSLGQGPEFLIYFQGTGAADDSGLPNDRFFAVRPEGSVSTLKIQRTERGDSAVYLCASSLSGGLAGGSPQELFFGEGSRLTVL.

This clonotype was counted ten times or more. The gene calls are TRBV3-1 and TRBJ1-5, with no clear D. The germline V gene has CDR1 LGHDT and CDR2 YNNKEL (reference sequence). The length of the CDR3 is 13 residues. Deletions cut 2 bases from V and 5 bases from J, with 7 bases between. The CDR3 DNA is TGTGCCAGCAGCCAACAAAGGGATCAGCCCCAGCATTTT. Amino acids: CASSQQRDQPQHF.

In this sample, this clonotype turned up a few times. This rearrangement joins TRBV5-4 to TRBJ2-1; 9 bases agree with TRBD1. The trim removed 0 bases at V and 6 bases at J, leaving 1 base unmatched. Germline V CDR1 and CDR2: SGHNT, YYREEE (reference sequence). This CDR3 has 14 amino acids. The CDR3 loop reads CASSLVTGGNEQFF. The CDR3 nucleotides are TGTGCCAGCAGCTTGGTGACAGGGGGCAATGAGCAGTTCTTC.

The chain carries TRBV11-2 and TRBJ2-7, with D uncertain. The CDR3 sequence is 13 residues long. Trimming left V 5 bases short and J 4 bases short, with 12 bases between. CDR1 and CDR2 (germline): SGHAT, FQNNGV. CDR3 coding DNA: TGTGCCAGCAGCCAGAGCGCTGGGTACGAGCAGTACTTC. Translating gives CASSQSAGYEQYF.

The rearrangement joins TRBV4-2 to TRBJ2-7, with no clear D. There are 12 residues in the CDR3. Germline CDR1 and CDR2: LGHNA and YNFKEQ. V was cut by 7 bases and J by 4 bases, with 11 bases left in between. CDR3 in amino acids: CASKRIGYEQYF. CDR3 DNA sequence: TGTGCCAGCAAACGGATCGGTTACGAGCAGTACTTC.

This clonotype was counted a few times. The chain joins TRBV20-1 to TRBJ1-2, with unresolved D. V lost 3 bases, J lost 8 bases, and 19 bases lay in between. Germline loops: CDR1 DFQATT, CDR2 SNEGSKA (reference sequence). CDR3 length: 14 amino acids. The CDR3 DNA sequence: TGCAGTGCTAGGCCGGGCTACAGTATTCAGGGCTACACCTTC. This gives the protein CSARPGYSIQGYTF.

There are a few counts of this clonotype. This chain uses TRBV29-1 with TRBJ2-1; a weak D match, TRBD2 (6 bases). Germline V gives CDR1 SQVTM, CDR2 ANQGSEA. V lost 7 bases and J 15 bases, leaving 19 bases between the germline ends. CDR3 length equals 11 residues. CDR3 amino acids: CSASIYGRRFF. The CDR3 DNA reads TGCAGCGCCAGCATCTATGGGAGGAGGTTCTTC.

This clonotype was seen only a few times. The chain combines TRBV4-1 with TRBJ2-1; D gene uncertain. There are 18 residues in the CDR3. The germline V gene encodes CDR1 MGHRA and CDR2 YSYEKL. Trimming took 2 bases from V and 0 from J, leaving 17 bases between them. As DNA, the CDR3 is TGCGCCAGCAGCCAATTAGACCTTGTACCCAGCTCCTACAATGAGCAGTTCTTC. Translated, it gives CASSQLDLVPSSYNEQFF.

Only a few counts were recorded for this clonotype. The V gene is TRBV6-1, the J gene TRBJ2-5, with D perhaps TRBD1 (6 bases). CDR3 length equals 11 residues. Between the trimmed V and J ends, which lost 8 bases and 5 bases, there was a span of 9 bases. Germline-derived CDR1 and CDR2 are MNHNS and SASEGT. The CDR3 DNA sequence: TGTGCCAGCGGGGGCGCGGAGACCCAGTACTTC. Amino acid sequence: CASGGAETQYF.

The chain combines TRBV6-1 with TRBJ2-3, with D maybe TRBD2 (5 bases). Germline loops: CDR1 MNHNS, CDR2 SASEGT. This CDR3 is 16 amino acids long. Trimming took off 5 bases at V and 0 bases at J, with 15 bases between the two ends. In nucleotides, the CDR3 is TGTGCCAGCAGTCTACTAGGTGGAGCTAGCACAGATACGCAGTATTTT. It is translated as CASSLLGGASTDTQYF.

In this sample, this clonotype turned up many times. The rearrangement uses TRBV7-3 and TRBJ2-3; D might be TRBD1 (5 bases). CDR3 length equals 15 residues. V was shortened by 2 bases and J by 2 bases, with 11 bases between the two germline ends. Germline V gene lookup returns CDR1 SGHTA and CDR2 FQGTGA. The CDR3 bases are TGTGCCAGCAGCTTAGTCGTGGGGCCCACAGATACGCAGTATTTT. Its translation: CASSLVVGPTDTQYF.

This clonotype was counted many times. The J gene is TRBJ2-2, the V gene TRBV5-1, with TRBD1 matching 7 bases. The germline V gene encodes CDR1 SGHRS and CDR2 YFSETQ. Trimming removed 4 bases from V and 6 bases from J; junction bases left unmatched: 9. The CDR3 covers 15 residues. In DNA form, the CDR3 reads TGCGCCAGCAGCAACGGGACAGCAAATCCCGGGGAGCTGTTTTTT. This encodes CASSNGTANPGELFF. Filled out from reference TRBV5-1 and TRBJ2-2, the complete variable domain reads KAGVTQTPRYLIKTRGQQVTLSCSPISGHRSVSWYQQTPGQGLQFLFEYFSETQRNKGNFPGRFSGRQFSNSRSEMNVSTLELGDSALYLCASSNGTANPGELFFGEGSRLTVL.

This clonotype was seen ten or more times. This CDR3 is CASSFRQVMNTEAFF. The CDR3 bases are TGTGCCAGCAGTTTCAGACAGGTAATGAACACTGAAGCTTTCTTT. The chain uses TRBV28 and TRBJ1-1; a possible D gene is TRBD1 (6 bases). Germline assignment: CDR1 MDHEN and CDR2 SYDVKM. V gave up 3 bases and J gave up 0 bases, with 11 bases separating them. The CDR3 is 15 residues long.

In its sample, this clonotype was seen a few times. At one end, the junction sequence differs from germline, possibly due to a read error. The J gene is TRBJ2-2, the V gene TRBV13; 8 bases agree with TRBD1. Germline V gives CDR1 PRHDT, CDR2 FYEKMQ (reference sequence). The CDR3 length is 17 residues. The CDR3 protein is CASSPRDRTKGTGELVF. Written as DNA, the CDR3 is TGTGCCAGCAGCCCTCGGGACAGGACGAAGGGCACCGGGGAGCTGGTTTTT. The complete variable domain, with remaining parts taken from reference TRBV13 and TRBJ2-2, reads AAGVIQSPRHLIKEKRETATLKCYPIPRHDTVYWYQQGPGQDPQFLISFYEKMQSDKGSIPDRFSAQQFSDYHSELNMSSLELGDSALYFCASSPRDRTKGTGELVFGEGSRLTVL.

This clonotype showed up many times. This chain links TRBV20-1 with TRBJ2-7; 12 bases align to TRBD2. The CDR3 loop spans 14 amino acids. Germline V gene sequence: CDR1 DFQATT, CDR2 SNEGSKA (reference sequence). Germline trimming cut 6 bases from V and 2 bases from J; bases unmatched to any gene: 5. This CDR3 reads CSALRTSGTYEQYF. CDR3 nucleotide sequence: TGCAGTGCCCTGAGGACTAGCGGGACCTACGAGCAGTACTTC.

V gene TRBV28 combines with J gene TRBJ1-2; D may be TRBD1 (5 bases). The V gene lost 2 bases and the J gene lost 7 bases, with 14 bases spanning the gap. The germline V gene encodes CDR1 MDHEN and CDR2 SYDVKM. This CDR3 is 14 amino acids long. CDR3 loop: CASSLDPGRGGYTF. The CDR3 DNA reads TGTGCCAGCAGTTTAGATCCAGGAAGGGGTGGCTACACCTTC.

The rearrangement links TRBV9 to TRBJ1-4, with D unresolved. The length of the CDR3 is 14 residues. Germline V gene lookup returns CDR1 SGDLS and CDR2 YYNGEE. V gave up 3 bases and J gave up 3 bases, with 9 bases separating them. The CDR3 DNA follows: TGTGCCAGCAGCGCGAATCAGGCTAATGAAAAACTGTTTTTT. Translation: CASSANQANEKLFF.

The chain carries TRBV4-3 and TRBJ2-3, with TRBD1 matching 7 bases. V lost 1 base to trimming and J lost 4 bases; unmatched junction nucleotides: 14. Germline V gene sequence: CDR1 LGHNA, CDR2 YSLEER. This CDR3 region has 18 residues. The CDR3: CASSQGKGTDLGADTQYF. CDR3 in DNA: TGCGCCAGCAGCCAAGGGAAGGGGACAGATCTTGGGGCAGATACGCAGTATTTT.

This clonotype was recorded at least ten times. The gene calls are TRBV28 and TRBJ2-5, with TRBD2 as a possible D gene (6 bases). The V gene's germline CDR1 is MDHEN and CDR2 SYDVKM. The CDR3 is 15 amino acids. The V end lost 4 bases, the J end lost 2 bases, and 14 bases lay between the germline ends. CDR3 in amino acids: CASSSAGLAQETQYF. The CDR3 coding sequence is TGTGCCAGCAGTTCTGCGGGATTGGCTCAAGAGACCCAGTACTTC.

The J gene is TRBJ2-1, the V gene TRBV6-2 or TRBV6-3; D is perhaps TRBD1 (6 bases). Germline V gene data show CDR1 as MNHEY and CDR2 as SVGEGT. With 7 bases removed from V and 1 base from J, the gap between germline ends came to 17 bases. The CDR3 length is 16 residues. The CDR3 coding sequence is TGTGCCAGCACTATCCAGGGGAGTGGATCCTACAATGAGCAGTTCTTC. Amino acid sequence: CASTIQGSGSYNEQFF.

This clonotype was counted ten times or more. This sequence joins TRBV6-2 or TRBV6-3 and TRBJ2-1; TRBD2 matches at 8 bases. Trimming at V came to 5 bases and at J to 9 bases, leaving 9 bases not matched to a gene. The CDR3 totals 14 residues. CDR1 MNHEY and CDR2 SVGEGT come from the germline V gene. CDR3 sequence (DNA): TGTGCCAGCAGTGAAATAGCGGGAAGAGTTGAGCAGTTCTTC. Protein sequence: CASSEIAGRVEQFF.

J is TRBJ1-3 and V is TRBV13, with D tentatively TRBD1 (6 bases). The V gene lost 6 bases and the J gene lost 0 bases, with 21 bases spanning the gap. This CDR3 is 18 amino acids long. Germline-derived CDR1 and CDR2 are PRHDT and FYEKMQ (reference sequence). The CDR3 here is CASSGEGGTEYSGNTIYF. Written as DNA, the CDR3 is TGTGCCAGCAGTGGTGAGGGGGGGACGGAGTACTCTGGAAACACCATATATTTT.

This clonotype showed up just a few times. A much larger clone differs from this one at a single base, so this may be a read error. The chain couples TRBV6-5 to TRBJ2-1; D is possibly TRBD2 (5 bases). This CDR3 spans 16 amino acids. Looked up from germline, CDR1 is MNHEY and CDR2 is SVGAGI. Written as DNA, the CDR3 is TGTGCCAACAGTTACCGAAGTGGATCGGGGTACAATGAGCAGTTCTTC. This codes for CANSYRSGSGYNEQFF.

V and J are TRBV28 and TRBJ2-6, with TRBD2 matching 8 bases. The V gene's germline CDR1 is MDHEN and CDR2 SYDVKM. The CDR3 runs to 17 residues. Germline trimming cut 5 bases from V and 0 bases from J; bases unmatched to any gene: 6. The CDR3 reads CASSRLAGGSGANVLTF. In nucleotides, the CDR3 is TGTGCCAGCAGTCGGCTAGCGGGCGGCTCTGGGGCCAACGTCCTGACTTTC. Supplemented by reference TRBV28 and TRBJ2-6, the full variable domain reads DVKVTQSSRYLVKRTGEKVFLECVQDMDHENMFWYRQDPGLGLRLIYFSYDVKMKEKGDIPEGYSVSREKKERFSLILESASTNQTSMYLCASSRLAGGSGANVLTFGAGSRLTVL.

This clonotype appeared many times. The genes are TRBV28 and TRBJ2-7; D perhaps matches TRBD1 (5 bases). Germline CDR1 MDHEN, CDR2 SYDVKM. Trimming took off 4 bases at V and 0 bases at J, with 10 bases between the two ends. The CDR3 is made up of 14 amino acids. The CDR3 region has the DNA TGTGCCAGCAGTTCAGGGTCAGTCTCCTACGAGCAGTACTTC. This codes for CASSSGSVSYEQYF.

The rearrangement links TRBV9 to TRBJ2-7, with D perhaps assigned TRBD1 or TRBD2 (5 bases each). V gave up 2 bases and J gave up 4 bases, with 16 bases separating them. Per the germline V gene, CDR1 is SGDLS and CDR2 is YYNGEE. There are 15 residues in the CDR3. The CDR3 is CASSVGDPAIYEQYF. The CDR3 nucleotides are TGTGCCAGCAGCGTCGGGGACCCCGCCATATACGAGCAGTACTTC.

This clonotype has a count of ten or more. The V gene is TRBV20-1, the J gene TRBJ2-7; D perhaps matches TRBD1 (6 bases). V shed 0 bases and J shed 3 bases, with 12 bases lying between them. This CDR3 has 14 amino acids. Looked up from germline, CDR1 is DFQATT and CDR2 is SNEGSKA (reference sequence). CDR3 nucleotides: TGCAGTGCTAGAGACAGGGGCCTCTTCTACGAGCAGTACTTC. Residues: CSARDRGLFYEQYF.

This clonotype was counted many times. The CDR3 sequence: CASSLTDRGGEKLFF. In nucleotides, the CDR3 is TGTGCCAGCAGCTTAACCGACAGGGGAGGTGAAAAACTGTTTTTT. The chain employs TRBV7-9 and TRBJ1-4, with 8 bases matching TRBD1. The CDR3 extends over 15 amino acids. The V and J ends lost 2 bases and 7 bases, in that order; junction bases with no gene match: 6. Germline CDR1 reads SEHNR; CDR2 reads FQNEAQ (reference sequence).

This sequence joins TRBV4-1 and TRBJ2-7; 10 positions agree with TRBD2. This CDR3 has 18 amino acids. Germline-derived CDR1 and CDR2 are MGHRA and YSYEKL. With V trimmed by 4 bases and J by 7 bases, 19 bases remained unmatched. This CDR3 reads CASSRIVVAGGPMGEQYF. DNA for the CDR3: TGCGCCAGCAGCCGGATAGTCGTAGCGGGAGGACCCATGGGGGAGCAGTACTTC.

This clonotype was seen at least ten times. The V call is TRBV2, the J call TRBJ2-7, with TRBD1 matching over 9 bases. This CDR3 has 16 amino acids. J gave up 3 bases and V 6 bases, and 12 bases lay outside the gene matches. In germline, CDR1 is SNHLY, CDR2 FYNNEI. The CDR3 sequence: CASRDPQGQGFYEQYF. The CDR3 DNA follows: TGTGCCAGCAGAGACCCCCAGGGACAGGGTTTCTACGAGCAGTACTTC.

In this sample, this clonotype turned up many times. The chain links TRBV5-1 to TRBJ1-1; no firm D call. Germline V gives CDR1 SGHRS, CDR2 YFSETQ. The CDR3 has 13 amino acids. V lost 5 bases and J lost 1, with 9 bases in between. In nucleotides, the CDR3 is TGCGCCAGCAGACAAGTGACGAACACTGAAGCTTTCTTT. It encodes CASRQVTNTEAFF.